These T cell receptor beta chains were read from a single sample in a study of cytomegalovirus exposure and HLA in healthy donors. Clones were read by immunoSEQ multiplex PCR, and TCRdb kept only the in-frame ones, dropping some. Among roughly 150,000 clones, roughly 80% were seen once, and the ten largest hold over 0.85%. Sequencing was carried out using PBMCs. The receptor source for this set is a girl aged 2-10 years in good health and CMV-seropositive. Both conserved end residues are part of each CDR3. Each record gives: J gene, D gene, V gene, clone size, CDR3 protein, CDR3 DNA. D genes are given only for firm matches. Some rows mark clone size as missing; the rest say once, few, many or name a class of expanded clone.

TRBJ2-7	TRBD2	TRBV5-1	-	CASSLGAGLYEQYF	TGCGCCAGCAGCTTGGGAGCGGGACTCTACGAGCAGTACTTC
TRBJ1-3	TRBD1	TRBV28	-	CASSGWTGRTLSGNTIYF	TGTGCCAGCAGTGGATGGACAGGGCGCACACTCTCTGGAAACACCATATATTTT
TRBJ1-4	-	TRBV15	-	CATSTPYEKLFF	TGTGCCACCAGCACCCCTTATGAAAAACTGTTTTTT
TRBJ2-3	TRBD1	TRBV6-4	few	CASSEGQGITDTQYF	TGTGCCAGCAGTGAGGGACAGGGTATTACAGATACGCAGTATTTT
TRBJ2-2	TRBD1	TRBV4-2	once	CASSPSLRQGNVGELFF	TGTGCCAGCAGCCCCTCCTTGCGACAGGGGAACGTCGGGGAGCTGTTTTTT
TRBJ2-4	-	TRBV7-3	-	CASSLNFFPVIAKNIQYF	TGTGCCAGCAGCTTAAATTTTTTTCCAGTGATCGCCAAAAACATTCAGTACTTC
TRBJ2-3	-	TRBV27	-	CASSLSMEGIRDQYSDTQYF	TGTGCCAGCAGTTTATCGATGGAAGGGATCCGGGATCAGTATTCCGATACGCAGTATTTT
TRBJ2-4	-	TRBV19	-	CASSIGGGAKNIQYF	TGTGCCAGTAGTATAGGAGGGGGAGCCAAAAACATTCAGTACTTC
TRBJ2-2	TRBD1	TRBV5-1	-	CASSSGQAAGELFF	TGCGCCAGCAGCTCGGGACAGGCGGCCGGGGAGCTGTTTTTT
TRBJ2-2	TRBD2	TRBV30	-	CAWRAAGVSGELFF	TGTGCCTGGAGGGCAGCGGGAGTGAGCGGGGAGCTGTTTTTT
TRBJ1-5	TRBD1	TRBV15	-	CATSSDRALNQPQHF	TGTGCCACCAGCAGCGACAGGGCCCTCAATCAGCCCCAGCATTTT
TRBJ2-1	TRBD2	TRBV9	once	CASSPPSGRGYNEQFF	TGTGCCAGCAGCCCCCCTAGCGGACGGGGGTACAATGAGCAGTTCTTC
TRBJ2-5	TRBD2	TRBV5-6	-	CASSSPGLAGVRETQYF	TGTGCCAGCAGCTCACCCGGACTAGCGGGAGTACGGGAGACCCAGTACTTC
TRBJ1-4	TRBD1	TRBV30	-	CAWSKTGTGEKLFF	TGTGCCTGGAGCAAGACAGGGACCGGGGAAAAACTGTTTTTT
TRBJ1-6	-	TRBV7-9	once	CASSDRLLSDSPLHF	TGTGCCAGCAGCGACAGACTCTTATCGGATTCACCCCTCCACTTT
TRBJ2-3	-	TRBV6-4	-	CASSDDSGTGTQYF	TGTGCCAGCAGTGACGATTCGGGCACAGGTACGCAGTATTTT
TRBJ1-1	-	TRBV30	-	CAWTGLNTEAFF	TGTGCCTGGACGGGTTTGAACACTGAAGCTTTCTTT
TRBJ1-3	TRBD1	TRBV18	-	CASSPGQGPGNTIYF	TGTGCCAGCTCGCCGGGACAGGGGCCGGGAAACACCATATATTTT
TRBJ2-7	TRBD2	TRBV30	-	CAWSASGRVHEQYF	TGTGCCTGGAGTGCTAGCGGGAGGGTCCACGAGCAGTACTTC
TRBJ2-7	TRBD1	TRBV27	-	CASSYLGQGNEQYF	TGTGCCAGCAGTTACCTGGGACAGGGAAACGAGCAGTACTTC
TRBJ1-5	TRBD1	TRBV27	once	CASSPRQGGDQPQHF	TGTGCCAGCAGCCCTAGACAGGGGGGCGATCAGCCCCAGCATTTT
TRBJ2-5	TRBD2	TRBV5-8	-	CASSWGTSGSGETQYF	TGTGCCAGCAGCTGGGGGACTAGCGGGAGCGGAGAGACCCAGTACTTC
TRBJ1-2	TRBD1	TRBV7-9	-	CASRVQGARGYTF	TGTGCCAGCAGGGTTCAGGGGGCGCGTGGCTACACCTTC
TRBJ2-7	-	TRBV2	-	CASSALGDSPGGSYEQYF	TGTGCCAGCAGTGCCTTAGGTGACAGCCCCGGGGGATCCTACGAGCAGTACTTC
TRBJ2-1	-	TRBV6-1	-	CASSEPGTYNEQFF	TGTGCCAGCAGTGAACCAGGGACCTACAATGAGCAGTTCTTC
TRBJ1-1	-	TRBV5-1	-	CASSSEGSRRGTEAFF	TGCGCCAGCAGCTCCGAAGGGTCCCGAAGGGGTACTGAAGCTTTCTTT
TRBJ2-2	TRBD1	TRBV7-9	-	CASSPNRGRGTGELFF	TGTGCCAGCAGCCCAAACAGGGGGCGCGGCACCGGGGAGCTGTTTTTT
TRBJ1-2	-	TRBV30	-	CAWNQGYYGYTF	TGTGCCTGGAACCAGGGGTACTATGGCTACACCTTC
TRBJ1-1	TRBD1	TRBV5-4	-	CASSLPGQGLTEAFF	TGTGCCAGCAGCTTACCGGGACAGGGGCTCACTGAAGCTTTCTTT
TRBJ2-5	-	TRBV27	few	CASSSDIGETQYF	TGTGCCAGCAGTTCAGATATCGGGGAGACCCAGTACTTC
TRBJ1-1	TRBD1	TRBV27	-	CASSFKGATEAFF	TGTGCCAGCAGTTTCAAGGGGGCCACTGAAGCTTTCTTT
TRBJ2-7	TRBD2	TRBV18	-	CASSPSSGPTYEQYF	TGTGCCAGCTCACCATCTAGCGGTCCTACCTACGAGCAGTACTTC
TRBJ1-1	-	TRBV18	-	CASSPIVAEMNTEAFF	TGTGCCAGCTCACCAATCGTGGCGGAAATGAACACTGAAGCTTTCTTT
TRBJ2-2	-	TRBV5-1	-	CASRDWGYPGELFF	TGCGCCAGCAGGGACTGGGGTTACCCCGGGGAGCTGTTTTTT
TRBJ1-1	-	TRBV2	-	CASIPGKLKTPNTEAFF	TGTGCCAGCATCCCGGGGAAACTCAAGACACCGAACACTGAAGCTTTCTTT
TRBJ2-6	TRBD1	TRBV25-1	-	CASSRDRGTSGANVLTF	TGTGCCAGCAGCCGAGACAGGGGGACGTCTGGGGCCAACGTCCTGACTTTC
TRBJ2-3	-	TRBV7-3	-	CASSLTGARNTDTQYF	TGTGCCAGCAGCTTAACGGGGGCGAGGAACACAGATACGCAGTATTTT
TRBJ1-5	TRBD1	TRBV6-1	few	CASSRQGSNQPQHF	TGTGCCAGCAGTCGACAGGGGAGCAATCAGCCCCAGCATTTT
TRBJ1-5	-	TRBV4-1	-	CASSQVWPLRGQPQHF	TGCGCCAGCAGCCAGGTATGGCCCCTAAGGGGCCAGCCCCAGCATTTT
TRBJ2-3	TRBD2	TRBV9	-	CASSLAGADTQYF	TGTGCCAGCAGTCTAGCGGGAGCAGATACGCAGTATTTT
TRBJ1-5	-	TRBV6-5	-	CASSYSRDGQGPQHF	TGTGCCAGCAGTTACTCGCGGGACGGGCAGGGTCCCCAGCATTTT
TRBJ1-5	-	TRBV28	few	CASSFRQGNNQPQHF	TGTGCCAGCAGTTTTAGGCAGGGTAACAATCAGCCCCAGCATTTT
TRBJ2-5	TRBD2	TRBV7-9	-	CASTLGLAGGETQYF	TGTGCCAGCACCCTGGGACTAGCGGGAGGGGAGACCCAGTACTTC
TRBJ2-7	TRBD1	TRBV28	few	CASSFELGGKQYF	TGTGCCAGCAGTTTTGAACTAGGGGGCAAGCAGTACTTC
TRBJ2-7	TRBD2	TRBV7-9	-	CASARLAHSYEQYF	TGTGCCAGCGCAAGACTAGCGCACTCCTACGAGCAGTACTTC
TRBJ2-2	TRBD2	TRBV27	-	CASSFERGNTGELFF	TGTGCCAGCAGTTTCGAGCGGGGGAACACCGGGGAGCTGTTTTTT
TRBJ2-7	-	TRBV7-2	-	CASSLGKLDLASYEQYF	TGTGCCAGCAGCTTAGGGAAACTAGACCTTGCGTCCTACGAGCAGTACTTC
TRBJ1-5	TRBD1	TRBV5-6	-	CASSLRQGSNQPQHF	TGTGCCAGCAGCCTGCGACAGGGAAGTAATCAGCCCCAGCATTTT
TRBJ2-7	TRBD2	TRBV4-1	-	CASSPQSGRGSSEQYF	TGCGCCAGCAGCCCTCAGAGCGGGAGGGGTTCTAGCGAGCAGTACTTC
TRBJ2-2	-	TRBV9	few	CASSATGFNTGELFF	TGTGCCAGCAGCGCCACAGGATTTAACACCGGGGAGCTGTTTTTT
TRBJ1-2	TRBD1	TRBV5-4	-	CASSLGQGTSGYTF	TGTGCCAGCAGCCTAGGACAGGGGACCTCTGGCTACACCTTC
TRBJ1-1	-	TRBV23-1	-	CAIFYRRSHTNTEAFF	TGCGCCATCTTTTACCGTCGGAGTCACACGAACACTGAAGCTTTCTTT
TRBJ1-2	TRBD1	TRBV27	-	CASSRRDRVYGYTF	TGTGCCAGCAGCCGCCGGGACAGGGTCTATGGCTACACCTTC
TRBJ1-5	-	TRBV28	-	CASSLHRGGLDQPQHF	TGTGCCAGCAGTTTACATCGGGGGGGGCTGGATCAGCCCCAGCATTTT